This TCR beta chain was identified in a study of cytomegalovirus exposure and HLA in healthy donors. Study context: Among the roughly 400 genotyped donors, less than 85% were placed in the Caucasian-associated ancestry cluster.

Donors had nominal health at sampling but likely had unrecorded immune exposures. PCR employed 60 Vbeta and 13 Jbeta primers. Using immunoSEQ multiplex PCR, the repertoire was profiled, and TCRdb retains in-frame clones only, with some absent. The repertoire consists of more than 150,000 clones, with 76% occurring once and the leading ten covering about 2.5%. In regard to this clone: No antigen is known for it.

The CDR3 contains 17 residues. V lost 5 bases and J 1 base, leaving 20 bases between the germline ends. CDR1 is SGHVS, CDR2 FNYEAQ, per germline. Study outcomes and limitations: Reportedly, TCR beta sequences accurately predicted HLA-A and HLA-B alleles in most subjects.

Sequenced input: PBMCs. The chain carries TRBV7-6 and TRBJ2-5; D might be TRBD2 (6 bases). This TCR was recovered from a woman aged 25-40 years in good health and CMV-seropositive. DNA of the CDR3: TGTGCCAGCAGCCCGCGGGGCGAGACAGCCTCCCAAGAGACCCAGTACTTC. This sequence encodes CASSPRGETASQETQYF.